The 24 T cell receptor beta chains in this list originate from one sample, sequenced in a study of cytomegalovirus exposure and HLA in healthy donors. The primer mix had 60 Vbeta and 13 Jbeta primers. The assay was immunoSEQ multiplex PCR, and TCRdb's table has in-frame clones only and misses some. The sample shows some 180,000 clones, 76% of them seen only once. The sequenced sample consisted of PBMCs. These receptors all come from a man aged 18 to 30 in good health and CMV-seronegative.

In this sample, this clone turned up once. The gene calls are TRBV6-1 and TRBJ1-5; 8 bases fit TRBD1. The ends lost 2 bases at V and 2 bases at J; junction bases unmatched: 8. The germline V gene has CDR1 MNHNS and CDR2 SASEGT. CDR3 length: 17 residues. Written as DNA, the CDR3 is TGTGCCAGCAGTGAATCAACAGGGGGTTGGGGCAATCAGCCCCAGCATTTT. Translated: CASSESTGGWGNQPQHF.

V gene TRBV29-1 combines with J gene TRBJ1-1; D unclear. V lost 6 bases to trimming and J lost 2 bases, with 10 bases between them. This CDR3 is built from 12 residues. Germline V lookup: CDR1 SQVTM, CDR2 ANQGSEA. CDR3: CSVHTRNTEAFF. CDR3 DNA: TGCAGCGTGCACACAAGAAACACTGAAGCTTTCTTT.

The chain joins TRBV2 to TRBJ2-2; the match to TRBD1 covers 8 bases. The CDR3 runs 13 residues. The germline V gene has CDR1 SNHLY and CDR2 FYNNEI. V was clipped by 8 bases and J by 7 bases; unmatched bases: 6. This chain's CDR3 is CASHDRGRGELFF. DNA of the CDR3: TGTGCCAGCCACGACAGGGGCCGCGGGGAGCTGTTTTTT.

Regarding this clone: One end of the junction varies from germline; a read error may be responsible. This rearrangement joins TRBV9 to TRBJ2-2; 10 bases fit TRBD1. Germline loops: CDR1 SGDLS, CDR2 YYNGEE. This CDR3 is built from 15 residues. In DNA form, the CDR3 reads TGTGCCGGCAGCGCTCGGACAGGGGGGGCCGGGGAGCTGTTTTTT. It encodes CAGSARTGGAGELFF. Looking up the rest from reference TRBV9 and TRBJ2-2 gives the full variable domain: DSGVTQTPKHLITATGQRVTLRCSPRSGDLSVYWYQQSLDQGLQFLIQYYNGEERAKGNILERFSAQQFPDLHSELNLSSLELGDSALYFCAGSARTGGAGELFFGEGSRLTVL.

This clone was found a few times. The rearrangement joins TRBV28 to TRBJ1-2; 7 nucleotides align to TRBD1. Looked up from germline, CDR1 is MDHEN and CDR2 is SYDVKM. J was trimmed by 3 bases and V by 2 bases; bases with no gene match: 3. This CDR3 has 14 residues. The CDR3 nucleotides are TGTGCCAGCAGTTTACCTACAGGGGACTATGGCTACACCTTC. Residues: CASSLPTGDYGYTF.

The chain employs TRBV4-1 and TRBJ1-1, with a tentative D call TRBD1 (6 bases). The CDR3 totals 15 residues. Germline CDR1 and CDR2: MGHRA and YSYEKL. V lost 0 bases and J 1 base, leaving 9 bases between the germline ends. The CDR3 region is CASSQESRGNTEAFF. CDR3 in DNA: TGCGCCAGCAGCCAAGAGAGCAGGGGGAACACTGAAGCTTTCTTT.

The genes are TRBV6-5 and TRBJ1-6; TRBD1 might be the D (5 bases). V lost 2 bases and J 7 bases, leaving 9 bases between the germline ends. CDR3 length equals 14 residues. Germline values: CDR1 MNHEY, CDR2 SVGAGI. For the CDR3, the DNA is TGTGCCAGCAGTTACCGGGCAGGGAATTCACCCCTCCACTTT. It codes for CASSYRAGNSPLHF.

This chain links TRBV9 with TRBJ2-3, with 10 bases that match TRBD2. Per the germline V gene, CDR1 is SGDLS and CDR2 is YYNGEE. V lost 4 bases to trimming and J lost 3 bases; unmatched junction nucleotides: 11. This CDR3 is 17 amino acids long. CDR3 sequence: CASSPTHQRGGTDTQYF. CDR3 sequence (DNA): TGTGCCAGCAGCCCCACTCACCAGCGGGGGGGGACAGATACGCAGTATTTT.

The chain carries TRBV9 and TRBJ2-1; the match to TRBD2 covers 12 bases. The CDR3 contains 17 residues. The V and J ends lost 4 bases and 7 bases, in that order; junction bases with no gene match: 12. The germline gives CDR1 SGDLS, CDR2 YYNGEE. CDR3 coding DNA: TGTGCCAGCAGCCGACCCCTAGCGGGGGGGCCGGGGAATGAGCAGTTCTTC. As protein: CASSRPLAGGPGNEQFF.

The chain couples TRBV30 to TRBJ1-5; D is ambiguous. The V gene lost 1 base and the J gene lost 0 bases, with 10 bases spanning the gap. Looked up from germline, CDR1 is GTSNPN and CDR2 is SVGIG (reference sequence). CDR3 length equals 15 residues. The CDR3 nucleotides read TGTGCCTGGAGTGCGGCGGGGAATAGCAATCAGCCCCAGCATTTT. Amino acids: CAWSAAGNSNQPQHF.

V gene TRBV5-6 combines with J gene TRBJ1-2; TRBD1 might be the D (5 bases). Germline CDR1 reads SGHDT; CDR2 reads YYEEEE. Trimming pared 4 bases from V and 6 bases from J, leaving 19 bases between. This CDR3 is 15 amino acids long. This chain's CDR3 is CASSTDAVVGHGYTF. The CDR3 bases are TGTGCCAGCAGCACAGACGCCGTGGTGGGGCATGGCTACACCTTC.

This chain links TRBV5-1 with TRBJ2-7; 11 positions agree with TRBD2. This CDR3 is 18 amino acids long. Germline V CDR1 and CDR2: SGHRS, YFSETQ. With V trimmed by 4 bases and J by 2 bases, 14 bases remained unmatched. The CDR3 here is CASSAGTSGPPSPYEQYF. The CDR3 DNA sequence: TGCGCCAGCAGCGCGGGGACTAGCGGTCCGCCATCCCCCTACGAGCAGTACTTC. Combining the CDR3 with reference TRBV5-1 and TRBJ2-7 gives the whole variable domain KAGVTQTPRYLIKTRGQQVTLSCSPISGHRSVSWYQQTPGQGLQFLFEYFSETQRNKGNFPGRFSGRQFSNSRSEMNVSTLELGDSALYLCASSAGTSGPPSPYEQYFGPGTRLTVT.

V is TRBV28 and J is TRBJ2-7; a weak D match, TRBD2 (6 bases). The CDR3 length is 14 residues. The V end lost 2 bases, the J end lost 5 bases, and 13 bases lay between the germline ends. Germline V gene lookup returns CDR1 MDHEN and CDR2 SYDVKM. The CDR3 reads CASSLGGKGDEQYF. DNA of the CDR3: TGTGCCAGCAGTTTAGGGGGGAAGGGCGACGAGCAGTACTTC.

The CDR3 coding sequence is TGTGCCAGCAGCTTAGGTAGCGGGGGGCCCACAGATACGCAGTATTTT. Translated: CASSLGSGGPTDTQYF. This chain links TRBV7-6 with TRBJ2-3; TRBD2 matches 10 bases. V shed 1 base and J 2 bases; nucleotides not matched to a gene: 3. Germline loops: CDR1 SGHVS, CDR2 FNYEAQ. The CDR3 runs to 16 residues.

The chain joins TRBV21-1 to TRBJ1-5. TRBV21-1 is labeled a pseudogene. The CDR3 runs 15 residues. The CDR3 sequence: CASIGGNYFNQPQHF. DNA of the CDR3: TGTGCCAGCATAGGAGGCAATTACTTTAATCAGCCCCAGCATTTT.

On this clone itself: One junction end disagrees with the germline gene, perhaps due to a read error. The V call is TRBV9, the J call TRBJ2-7; the match to TRBD1 covers 9 bases. Germline V gene sequence: CDR1 SGDLS, CDR2 YYNGEE. This CDR3 region has 14 residues. CDR3 DNA sequence: TGTGCCAGCAGCCCCGGACAGGGGTCCTACGAGCAGTGCTTC. Protein sequence: CASSPGQGSYEQCF.

This chain connects TRBV28 to TRBJ2-7, with TRBD1 matching over 10 bases. V was clipped by 1 base and J by 2 bases; unmatched bases: 5. The V gene's germline CDR1 is MDHEN and CDR2 SYDVKM. The CDR3 extends over 16 amino acids. CDR3 residues: CASSLSSGTGAYEQYF. As DNA, the CDR3 is TGTGCCAGCAGTTTATCCTCCGGGACAGGGGCCTACGAGCAGTACTTC.

The rearrangement joins TRBV9 to TRBJ2-7, with 10 bases aligning to TRBD1. Germline-derived CDR1 and CDR2 are SGDLS and YYNGEE. The CDR3 spans 18 residues. V shed 4 bases and J 4 bases; nucleotides not matched to a gene: 17. The CDR3 reads CASSRRDLGQGKVYEQYF. The CDR3 DNA sequence: TGTGCCAGCAGCAGGCGCGACCTGGGACAGGGGAAAGTATACGAGCAGTACTTC. The whole variable domain, filled in from reference TRBV9 and TRBJ2-7, reads DSGVTQTPKHLITATGQRVTLRCSPRSGDLSVYWYQQSLDQGLQFLIQYYNGEERAKGNILERFSAQQFPDLHSELNLSSLELGDSALYFCASSRRDLGQGKVYEQYFGPGTRLTVT.

This clone was counted once. The gene calls are TRBV10-3 and TRBJ1-5; no clear D gene. CDR1 ENHRY and CDR2 SYGVKD come from the germline V gene. CDR3 length: 15 residues. V was cut by 2 bases and J by 0 bases, with 8 bases left in between. CDR3 DNA: TGTGCCATCAGTGAGACAGCTTATAGCAATCAGCCCCAGCATTTT. Residues: CAISETAYSNQPQHF.

V gene TRBV13 combines with J gene TRBJ2-1; D is unclear. Germline V gene data show CDR1 as PRHDT and CDR2 as FYEKMQ (reference sequence). V lost 7 bases, J lost 0 bases, and 13 bases lay in between. This CDR3 is built from 15 residues. CDR3 in DNA: TGTGCCAGCACCCCCGGAGTGAGCTCCTACAATGAGCAGTTCTTC. Its translation: CASTPGVSSYNEQFF. Full variable domain (missing parts from reference TRBV13 and TRBJ2-1): AAGVIQSPRHLIKEKRETATLKCYPIPRHDTVYWYQQGPGQDPQFLISFYEKMQSDKGSIPDRFSAQQFSDYHSELNMSSLELGDSALYFCASTPGVSSYNEQFFGPGTRLTVL.

This clone was seen just once. This rearrangement joins TRBV5-1 to TRBJ1-1; the match to TRBD1 covers 8 bases. Germline-derived CDR1 and CDR2 are SGHRS and YFSETQ. This CDR3 region has 16 residues. V dropped 3 bases and J dropped 0; count of bases not matched to a gene: 7. CDR3 DNA: TGCGCCAGCAGCTCGGGCCGGACAGGGATGAACACTGAAGCTTTCTTT. Translation: CASSSGRTGMNTEAFF.

The chain has TRBV6-4 and TRBJ2-1; 10 nucleotides match TRBD2. The CDR3 spans 18 residues. Germline-derived CDR1 and CDR2 are MRHNA and SNTAGT. V lost 0 bases, J lost 8 bases, and 13 bases stayed unmatched. Written as DNA, the CDR3 is TGTGCCAGCAGTGACTCGATTTTTTCTAGCGGGAGAATCTATGAGCAGTTCTTC. Residues: CASSDSIFSSGRIYEQFF.

This sequence joins TRBV7-9 and TRBJ1-6; 9 nucleotides agree with TRBD1. Per germline, CDR1 SEHNR and CDR2 FQNEAQ (reference sequence). This CDR3 is built from 15 residues. With V trimmed by 3 bases and J by 9 bases, 6 bases remained unmatched. DNA of the CDR3: TGTGCCAGCAGCTTGGGACAGGGTGGTTCTTCACCCCTCCACTTT. Translated, it gives CASSLGQGGSSPLHF.

A few counts support this clone. The CDR3 nucleotides are TGTGCCTGGAGTGTAGCGGACCCCTATAATTCACCCCTCCACTTT. This translates into CAWSVADPYNSPLHF. This chain joins TRBV30 and TRBJ1-6, with D unresolved. Germline-derived CDR1 and CDR2 are GTSNPN and SVGIG (reference sequence). The CDR3 spans 15 residues. Trimming left V 0 bases short and J 2 bases short, with 8 bases between.